Listed below are T cell receptor beta chains from one sample, sequenced in a study of T-cell memory formation after mild COVID-19. TCRdb re-called the 5' RACE reads through MiXCR, storing one row per CDR3 protein. The sample shows approximately 580,000 distinct CDR3 sequences, 20% of them seen only once. The specimen sequenced was PBMCs or a T cell subset sorted from them (not recorded which). These receptors were taken from an adult woman who had mild COVID-19 (a few samples of this study predate the infection). Cell type and time point are not known. Each CDR3 is given with its conserved first and last residue. Fields, in order: V gene, D gene, J gene, clone size, CDR3 DNA, CDR3 protein. The D gene is left open where the match is weak. Not every row has a clone size; where given, it reads once, few, many or a size class.

TRBV5-1	.	TRBJ2-1	.	TGCGCCAGCAGCCCAAGAGTCGGGGCGGGCCACAATGAGCAGTTCTTC	CASSPRVGAGHNEQFF
TRBV12-3/TRBV12-4	TRBD1	TRBJ1-5	few	TGTGCCAGCAGTTTGGGGGGGACAGGGCTTCAGCCCCAGCATTTT	CASSLGGTGLQPQHF
TRBV4-2	TRBD2	TRBJ2-1	few	TGTGCCAGCAGCCAACCCCTAGCGGGGGACACCTACAATGAGCAGTTCTTC	CASSQPLAGDTYNEQFF
TRBV20-1	.	TRBJ2-7	few	TGCAGTGCTAGGGGCGAGATGTCCTACTACGAGCAGTACTTC	CSARGEMSYYEQYF
TRBV20-1	.	TRBJ1-3	.	TGCAGTGCCCGGGCCCATACTAGCTCTGGAAACACCATATATTTT	CSARAHTSSGNTIYF
TRBV19	.	TRBJ1-5	.	TGTGCCAGTAGTATTCGTTCGGGGCTGGGAAGCAATCAGCCCCAGCATTTT	CASSIRSGLGSNQPQHF
TRBV4-1	TRBD1	TRBJ2-5	few	TGCGCCAGCAGCCAAGGAGACAGGGACCAAGAGACCCAGTACTTC	CASSQGDRDQETQYF
TRBV20-1	.	TRBJ2-3	.	TGCAGTGCCACCTGGGGCACAGATACGCAGTATTTT	CSATWGTDTQYF
TRBV7-8	TRBD1	TRBJ1-1	few	TGTGCCAGCAGGGGAGGACAGGGGAGCTTCACTGAAGCTTTCTTT	CASRGGQGSFTEAFF
TRBV6-5	.	TRBJ2-1	few	TGTGCCAGCAGTTACTCGATAGGCCATTCAGCAGGGAGCCCTAAGCAGTTCTTC	CASSYSIGHSAGSPKQFF
TRBV28	.	TRBJ1-1	medium-sized	TGTGCCAGCAGTTTGAGGCAGGGGATCGTAGCTGAAGCTTTCTTT	CASSLRQGIVAEAFF
TRBV4-1	.	TRBJ2-5	.	TGCGCCAGCAGCCAAGGCTCTGTGTCGGCGGAGACCCAGTACTTC	CASSQGSVSAETQYF
TRBV19	.	TRBJ2-7	.	TGTGCCAGTAGTATCGCCTCGGGGAACTCCTACGAGCAGTACTTC	CASSIASGNSYEQYF
TRBV5-1	.	TRBJ2-2	few	TGCGCCAGCAAACAGGTCAGCGTGACTGCCGGGGAGCTGTTTTTT	CASKQVSVTAGELFF
TRBV27	.	TRBJ2-1	few	TGTGCCAGCAGTCTCCACTACGTCCGGGACTCTGGCAATGAGCAGTTCTTC	CASSLHYVRDSGNEQFF
TRBV20-1	.	TRBJ2-1	.	TGCAGTGCTAGACCCGAGGGGCGCCATGAGCAGTTCTTC	CSARPEGRHEQFF
TRBV5-1	.	TRBJ2-5	.	TGCGCCAGCAGCTCGCGCACAGAGGGGGAGACCCAGTACTTC	CASSSRTEGETQYF
TRBV7-2	.	TRBJ2-7	few	TGTGCCAGCAGCGCCGCCGGCAGACTTTACGAGCAGTACTTC	CASSAAGRLYEQYF
TRBV7-6	.	TRBJ2-1	.	TGTGCCAGCAGTCCTCAAACTCGGGTAACCCCTCACAATGAGCAGTTCTTC	CASSPQTRVTPHNEQFF
TRBV7-2	.	TRBJ2-3	few	TGTGCCAGCAGCTTAAAGCTAGCGACACCTCCAGATACGCAGTATTTT	CASSLKLATPPDTQYF
TRBV6-5	.	TRBJ2-7	many	TGTGCCAGCAGCTCCGGGACACCTACGGGGGAGCAGTACTTC	CASSSGTPTGEQYF
TRBV9	TRBD1	TRBJ2-2	few	TGTGCCAGCAGCATACCGGGACAGGTTACGAATACCGGGGAGCTGTTTTTT	CASSIPGQVTNTGELFF
TRBV7-2	TRBD2	TRBJ2-3	few	TGTGCCAGCAGCTTAGGGCGTGGCGGGAGGGCGTTGACAGATACGCAGTATTTT	CASSLGRGGRALTDTQYF
TRBV11-2	TRBD2	TRBJ2-1	.	TGCGCTAGCGGAGACGTCTGGAATGAGCAGTTCTTC	CASGDVWNEQFF
TRBV7-8	.	TRBJ1-2	.	TGTGCCAGCAGCTTAGCAGGGCTGGGCGGCTACACCTTC	CASSLAGLGGYTF
TRBV7-2	.	TRBJ1-1	.	TGTGCCAGCAGCTTAGCGCAAAGGACTGAAGCTTTCTTT	CASSLAQRTEAFF
TRBV15	TRBD1	TRBJ2-6	few	TGTGCCACCAGCAGAGAAGTGGACAGGGGGCCGGGCTCTGGGGCCAACGTCCTGACTTTC	CATSREVDRGPGSGANVLTF
TRBV30	.	TRBJ1-2	few	TGTGCCTGGACACCGGTCTATGGCTACACCTTC	CAWTPVYGYTF
TRBV6-6	.	TRBJ2-3	few	TGTGCCAGCAGTCCCCCCCATAGCACAGATACGCAGTATTTT	CASSPPHSTDTQYF
TRBV29-1	TRBD1	TRBJ1-1	few	TGCAGCGTTGTAACCCCCCCCGACAGGGCGGTCACTGAAGCTTTCTTT	CSVVTPPDRAVTEAFF